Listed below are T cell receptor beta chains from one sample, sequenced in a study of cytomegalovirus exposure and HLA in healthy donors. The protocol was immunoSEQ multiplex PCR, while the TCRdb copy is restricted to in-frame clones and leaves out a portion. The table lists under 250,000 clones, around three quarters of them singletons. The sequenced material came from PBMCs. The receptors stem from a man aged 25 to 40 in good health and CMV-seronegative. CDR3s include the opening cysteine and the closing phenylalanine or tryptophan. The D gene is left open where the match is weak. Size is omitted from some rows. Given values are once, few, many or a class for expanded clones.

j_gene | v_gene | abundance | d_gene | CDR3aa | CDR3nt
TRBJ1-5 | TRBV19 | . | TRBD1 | CASGQGGYNQPQHF | TGTGCCAGTGGACAGGGAGGGTACAATCAGCCCCAGCATTTT
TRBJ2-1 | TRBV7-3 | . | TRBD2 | CASSLTPAGGGYNEQFF | TGTGCCAGCAGCTTAACCCCAGCGGGAGGGGGCTACAATGAGCAGTTCTTC
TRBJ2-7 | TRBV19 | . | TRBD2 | CASNPSGTSYEQYF | TGTGCCAGTAACCCTAGCGGGACCTCCTACGAGCAGTACTTC
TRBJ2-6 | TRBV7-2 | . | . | CASSLLRANVLTF | TGTGCCAGCAGCTTACTCCGGGCCAACGTCCTGACTTTC
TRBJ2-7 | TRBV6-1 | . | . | CASSERQVWTYEQYF | TGTGCCAGCAGCGAAAGACAGGTATGGACCTACGAGCAGTACTTC
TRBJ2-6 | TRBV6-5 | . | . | CASSIDRGANVLTF | TGTGCCAGCAGTATAGACAGGGGGGCCAACGTCCTGACTTTC
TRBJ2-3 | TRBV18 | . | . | CASSLERVTDTQYF | TGTGCCAGCTCACTCGAGCGGGTCACAGATACGCAGTATTTT
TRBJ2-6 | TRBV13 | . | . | CASSILTGLGGANVLTF | TGTGCCAGCAGCATATTAACAGGGTTAGGTGGGGCCAACGTCCTGACTTTC
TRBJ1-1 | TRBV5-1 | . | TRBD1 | CASSYGQGNTEAFF | TGCGCCAGCAGTTACGGACAGGGGAACACTGAAGCTTTCTTT
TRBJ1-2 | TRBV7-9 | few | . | CASSPQGRGGGNYGYTF | TGTGCCAGCAGCCCTCAGGGGAGGGGCGGGGGTAACTATGGCTACACCTTC
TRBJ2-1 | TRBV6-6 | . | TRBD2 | CATIPHRDYSYNEQFF | TGTGCCACCATACCCCATCGGGACTATTCCTACAATGAGCAGTTCTTC
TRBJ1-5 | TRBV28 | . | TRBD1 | CASSAGTGNQPQHF | TGTGCCAGCAGCGCCGGGACAGGGAATCAGCCCCAGCATTTT
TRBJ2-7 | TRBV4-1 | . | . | CASSQGILQRGQGKTYEQYF | TGCGCCAGCAGCCAAGGAATCCTGCAGCGCGGCCAGGGGAAAACCTACGAGCAGTACTTC
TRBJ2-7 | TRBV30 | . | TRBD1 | CAWSEGAGTYEQYF | TGTGCCTGGAGTGAGGGGGCTGGGACCTACGAGCAGTACTTC
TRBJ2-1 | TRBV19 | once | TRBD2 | CASSAGQLAGGNYNEQFF | TGTGCCAGTAGTGCCGGACAGCTAGCGGGAGGAAACTACAATGAGCAGTTCTTC
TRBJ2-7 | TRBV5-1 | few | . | CASSSGTQRNYEQYF | TGCGCCAGCAGCTCCGGGACACAACGAAACTACGAGCAGTACTTC
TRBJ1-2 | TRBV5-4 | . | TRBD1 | CASSSGQGYGYTF | TGTGCCAGCAGCTCGGGACAGGGATATGGCTACACCTTC
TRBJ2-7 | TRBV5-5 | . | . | CASSYAVGGNYEQYF | TGTGCCAGCAGCTATGCGGTAGGGGGTAACTACGAGCAGTACTTC
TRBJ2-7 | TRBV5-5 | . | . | CASSLVRTTYEQYF | TGTGCCAGCAGCTTGGTCAGAACCACCTACGAGCAGTACTTC
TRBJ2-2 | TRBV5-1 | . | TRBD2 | CASSHIAGVGTGELFF | TGCGCCAGCAGCCACATAGCGGGAGTAGGCACCGGGGAGCTGTTTTTT
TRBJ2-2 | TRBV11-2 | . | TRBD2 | CASSLIAGWTGELFF | TGTGCCAGCAGCCTCATAGCGGGATGGACCGGGGAGCTGTTTTTT
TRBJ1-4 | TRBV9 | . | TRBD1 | CASSVGQGGANEKLFF | TGTGCCAGCAGCGTTGGACAGGGGGGTGCTAATGAAAAACTGTTTTTT
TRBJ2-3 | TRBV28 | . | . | CASSSRRGTTSTDTQYF | TGTGCCAGCAGCTCGCGACGGGGGACCACGAGCACAGATACGCAGTATTTT
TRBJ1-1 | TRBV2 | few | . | CASRESDRNTEAFF | TGTGCCAGCAGAGAAAGCGACAGGAACACTGAAGCTTTCTTT
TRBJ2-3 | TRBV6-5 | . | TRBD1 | CASSYYRDRDTDTQYF | TGTGCCAGCAGTTACTACCGGGACAGGGACACAGATACGCAGTATTTT
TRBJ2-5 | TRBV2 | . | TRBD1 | CASTRQGAPGPQYF | TGTGCCAGCACCAGACAGGGGGCCCCAGGGCCCCAGTACTTC
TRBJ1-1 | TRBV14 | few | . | CASSQDFDTEAFF | TGTGCCAGCAGCCAAGATTTCGACACTGAAGCTTTCTTT